This TCR beta chain was sequenced during a study of blood T cell repertoires in COVID-19. As for the study in general: PBMCs, B-cell-depleted T cells, or T cells were the source of the cDNA or gDNA that made up the material.

This clone was detected only once. In the authors' workflow: Estimation of nucleated cell counts was performed using reference gene primer amplification. Clones were sequenced by immunoSEQ multiplex PCR, and TCRdb holds only the in-frame ones, with some missing. V, J and clone size are those of that table, while D and trimming were read from the DNA. The sample lists over 200,000 clones, 88% occurring once. CDR3 size: 14 residues. Per germline, CDR1 SEHNR and CDR2 FQNEAQ (reference sequence). The V gene end was trimmed by 8 bases and the J gene end by 4 bases; junction bases not matched to a gene: 7. The origin of this receptor is a man between 40 and 49 years old with acute or convalescent COVID-19. Sequencing was carried out using peripheral blood. The V call is TRBV7-9, the J call TRBJ1-1; TRBD1 matches 10 bases. The CDR3 protein is CASGDRGSFTEAFF. CDR3 in DNA: TGTGCCAGCGGGGACAGGGGAAGTTTCACTGAAGCTTTCTTT.